Listed below are T cell receptor beta chains from one sample, sequenced in a study of shared clonotypes between healthy human individuals. The table came from immunoSEQ multiplex PCR; TCRdb's copy has only in-frame clones and leaves some out. The repertoire holds 1,400,000 or so clones, with just under 99% as singletons. Sequencing used naive CD4+ T cells sorted from blood. These receptors were obtained from a man aged 25 to 45 in good health. The CDR3 runs from the conserved cysteine through the conserved F or W. The D gene is left open where the match is weak.

d_call j_call v_call cdr3_nt cdr3_aa
- TRBJ2-3 TRBV27 TGTGCCAGCAGGGTTACAAATGCAGATACGCAGTATTTT CASRVTNADTQYF
- TRBJ2-3 TRBV7-6 TGTGCCAGCAGCTTAGGTGCAACGGGGAGCACAGATACGCAGTATTTT CASSLGATGSTDTQYF
- TRBJ2-3 TRBV7-2 TGTGCCAGCAGCTCAATAGTTGCAGATACGCAGTATTTT CASSSIVADTQYF
TRBD1 TRBJ2-1 TRBV7-3 TGTGCCAGCAGCTTAGGGGGACAGGGATACAATGAGCAGTTCTTC CASSLGGQGYNEQFF
- TRBJ1-4 TRBV29-1 TGCAGCGTTGAAAGGTGGTCCGGGAGTAGGACTAATGAAAAACTGTTTTTT CSVERWSGSRTNEKLFF
- TRBJ2-7 TRBV7-9 TGTGCCAGCAGCCCCCGTGGAGGCAGGTCCTACGAGCAGTACTTC CASSPRGGRSYEQYF
- TRBJ1-1 TRBV5-4 TGTGCCAGCAGCTCGGGACACGGCACTGAAGCTTTCTTT CASSSGHGTEAFF
- TRBJ2-2 TRBV18 TGTGCCAGCTCACCATCAGGAACAGACACCGGGGAGCTGTTTTTT CASSPSGTDTGELFF
- TRBJ2-3 TRBV4-1 TGCGCCAGCAGCCACAGCCTGGAAGGGCAGGGCTCAGATACGCAGTATTTT CASSHSLEGQGSDTQYF
TRBD2 TRBJ2-7 TRBV10-1 TGCGCCAGCAGAGCGGGAGGTGAATACGAGCAGTACTTC CASRAGGEYEQYF
- TRBJ1-4 TRBV4-2 TGTGCCAGCAGCCAAGTCGAGGGTCGTGAAAAACTGTTTTTT CASSQVEGREKLFF
TRBD2 TRBJ2-7 TRBV5-1 TGCGCCAGCAGCTTGCCAACTAGCGGGGTGGGCAACGAGCAGTACTTC CASSLPTSGVGNEQYF
- TRBJ2-1 TRBV19 TGTGCCAGTAGTGACAATGAGCAGTTCTTC CASSDNEQFF